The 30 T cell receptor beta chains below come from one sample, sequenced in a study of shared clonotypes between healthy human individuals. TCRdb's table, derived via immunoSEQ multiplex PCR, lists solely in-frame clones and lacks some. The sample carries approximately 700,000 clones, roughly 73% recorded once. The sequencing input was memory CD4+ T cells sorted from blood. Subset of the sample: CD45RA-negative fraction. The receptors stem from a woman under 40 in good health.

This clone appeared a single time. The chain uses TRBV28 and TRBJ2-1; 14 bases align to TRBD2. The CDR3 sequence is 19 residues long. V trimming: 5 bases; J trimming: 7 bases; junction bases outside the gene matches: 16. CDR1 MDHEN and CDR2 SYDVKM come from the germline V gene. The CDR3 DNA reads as TGTGCCAGCAGTAGATGGCCGCCCGGGACTAGCGGGAGTAGGAATGAGCAGTTCTTC. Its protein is CASSRWPPGTSGSRNEQFF. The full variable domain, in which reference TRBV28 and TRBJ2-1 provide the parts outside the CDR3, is DVKVTQSSRYLVKRTGEKVFLECVQDMDHENMFWYRQDPGLGLRLIYFSYDVKMKEKGDIPEGYSVSREKKERFSLILESASTNQTSMYLCASSRWPPGTSGSRNEQFFGPGTRLTVL.

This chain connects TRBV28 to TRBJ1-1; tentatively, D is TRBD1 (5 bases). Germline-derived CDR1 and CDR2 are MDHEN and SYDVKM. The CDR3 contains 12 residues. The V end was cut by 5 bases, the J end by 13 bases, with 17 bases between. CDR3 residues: CASSRQRGRDFF. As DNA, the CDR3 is TGTGCCAGCAGTCGACAAAGGGGTCGGGATTTCTTT. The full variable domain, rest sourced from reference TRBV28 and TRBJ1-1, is DVKVTQSSRYLVKRTGEKVFLECVQDMDHENMFWYRQDPGLGLRLIYFSYDVKMKEKGDIPEGYSVSREKKERFSLILESASTNQTSMYLCASSRQRGRDFFGQGTRLTVV.

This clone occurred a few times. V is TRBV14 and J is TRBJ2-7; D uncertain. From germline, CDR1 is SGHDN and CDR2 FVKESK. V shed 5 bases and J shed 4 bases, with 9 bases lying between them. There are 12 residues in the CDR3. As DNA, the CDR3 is TGTGCCAGCAGCGAAACAAGATACGAGCAGTACTTC. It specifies CASSETRYEQYF.

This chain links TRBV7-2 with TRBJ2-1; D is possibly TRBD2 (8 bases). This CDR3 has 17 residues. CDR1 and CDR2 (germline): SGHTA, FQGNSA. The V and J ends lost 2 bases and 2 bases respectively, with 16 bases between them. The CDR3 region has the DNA TGTGCCAGCAGCTTATCAGGGGGACTAGGGGCCTACAATGAGCAGTTCTTC. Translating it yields CASSLSGGLGAYNEQFF.

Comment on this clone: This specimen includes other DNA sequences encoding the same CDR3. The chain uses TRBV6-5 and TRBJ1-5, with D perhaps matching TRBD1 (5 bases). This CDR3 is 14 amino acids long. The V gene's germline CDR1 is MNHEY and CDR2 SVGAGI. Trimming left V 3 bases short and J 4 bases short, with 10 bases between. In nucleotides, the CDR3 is TGTGCCAGCAGTTATTCGGCAGGGAATCAGCCCCAGCATTTT. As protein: CASSYSAGNQPQHF.

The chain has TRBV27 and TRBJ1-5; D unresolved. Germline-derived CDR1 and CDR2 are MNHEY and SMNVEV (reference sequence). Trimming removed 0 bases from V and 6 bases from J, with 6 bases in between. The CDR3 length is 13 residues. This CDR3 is CASSLSRLQPQHF. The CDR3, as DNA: TGTGCCAGCAGTTTATCGAGGCTTCAGCCCCAGCATTTT.

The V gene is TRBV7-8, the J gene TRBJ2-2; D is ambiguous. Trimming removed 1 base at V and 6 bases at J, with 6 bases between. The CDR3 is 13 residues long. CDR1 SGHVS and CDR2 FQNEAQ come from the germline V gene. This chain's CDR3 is CASSLDWAGELFF. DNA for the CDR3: TGTGCCAGCAGCTTAGATTGGGCCGGGGAGCTGTTTTTT. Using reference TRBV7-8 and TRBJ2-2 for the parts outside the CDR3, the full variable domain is GAGVSQSPRYKVAKRGQDVALRCDPISGHVSLFWYQQALGQGPEFLTYFQNEAQLDKSGLPSDRFFAERPEGSVSTLKIQRTQQEDSAVYLCASSLDWAGELFFGEGSRLTVL.

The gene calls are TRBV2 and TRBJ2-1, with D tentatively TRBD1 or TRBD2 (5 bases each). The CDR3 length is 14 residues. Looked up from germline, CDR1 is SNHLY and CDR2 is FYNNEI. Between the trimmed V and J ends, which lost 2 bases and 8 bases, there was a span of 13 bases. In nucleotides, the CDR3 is TGTGCCAGCAGTGAAACTCGGGACCCCTATGAGCAGTTCTTC. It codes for CASSETRDPYEQFF.

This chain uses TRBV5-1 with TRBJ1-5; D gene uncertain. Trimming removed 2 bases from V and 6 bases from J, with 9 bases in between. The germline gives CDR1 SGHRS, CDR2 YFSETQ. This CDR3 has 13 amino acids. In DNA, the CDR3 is TGCGCCAGCAGCTTAGACGGAGTTCAGCCCCAGCATTTT. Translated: CASSLDGVQPQHF.

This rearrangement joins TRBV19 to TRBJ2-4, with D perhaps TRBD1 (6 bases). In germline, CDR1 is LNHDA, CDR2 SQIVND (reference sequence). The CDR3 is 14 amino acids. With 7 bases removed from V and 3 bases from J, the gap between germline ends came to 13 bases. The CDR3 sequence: CASKDSYLKNIQYF. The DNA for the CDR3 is TGTGCCAGTAAGGACAGCTATCTCAAAAACATTCAGTACTTC. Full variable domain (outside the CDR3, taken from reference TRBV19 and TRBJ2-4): DGGITQSPKYLFRKEGQNVTLSCEQNLNHDAMYWYRQDPGQGLRLIYYSQIVNDFQKGDIAEGYSVSREKKESFPLTVTSAQKNPTAFYLCASKDSYLKNIQYFGAGTRLSVL.

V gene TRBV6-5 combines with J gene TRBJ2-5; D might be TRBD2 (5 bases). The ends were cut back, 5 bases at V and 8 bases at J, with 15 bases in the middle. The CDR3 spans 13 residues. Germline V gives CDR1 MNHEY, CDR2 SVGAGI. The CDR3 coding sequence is TGTGCCAGCAGTCGGACTCCGGTTTTTACCCAGTACTTC. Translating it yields CASSRTPVFTQYF.

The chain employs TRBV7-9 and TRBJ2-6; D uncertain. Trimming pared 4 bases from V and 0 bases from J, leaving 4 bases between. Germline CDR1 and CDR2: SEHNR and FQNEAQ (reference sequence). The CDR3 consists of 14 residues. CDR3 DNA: TGTGCCAGCAGCTCCGTCTCTGGGGCCAACGTCCTGACTTTC. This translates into CASSSVSGANVLTF.

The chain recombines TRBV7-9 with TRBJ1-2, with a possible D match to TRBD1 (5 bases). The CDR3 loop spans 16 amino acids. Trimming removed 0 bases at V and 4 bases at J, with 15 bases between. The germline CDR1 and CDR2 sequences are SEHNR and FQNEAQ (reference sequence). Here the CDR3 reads CASSLARQGSVYGYTF. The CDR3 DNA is TGTGCCAGCAGCTTAGCGCGGCAGGGTTCTGTCTATGGCTACACCTTC.

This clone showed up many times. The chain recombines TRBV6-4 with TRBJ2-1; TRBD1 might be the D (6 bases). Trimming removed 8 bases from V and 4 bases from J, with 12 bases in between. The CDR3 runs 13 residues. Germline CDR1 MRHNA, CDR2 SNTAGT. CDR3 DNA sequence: TGTGCCAGCGCGACAGGCGAGTACAATGAGCAGTTCTTC. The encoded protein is CASATGEYNEQFF.

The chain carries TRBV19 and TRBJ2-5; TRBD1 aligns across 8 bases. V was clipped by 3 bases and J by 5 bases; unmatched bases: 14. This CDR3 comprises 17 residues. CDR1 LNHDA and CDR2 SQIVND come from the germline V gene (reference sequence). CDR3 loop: CASSIGTFRGPRETQYF. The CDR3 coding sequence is TGTGCCAGTAGTATTGGAACGTTCAGGGGGCCACGCGAGACCCAGTACTTC.

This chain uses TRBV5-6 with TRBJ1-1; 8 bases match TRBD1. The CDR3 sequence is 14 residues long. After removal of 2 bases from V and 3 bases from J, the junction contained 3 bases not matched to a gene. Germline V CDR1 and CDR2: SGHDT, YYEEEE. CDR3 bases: TGTGCCAGCAGCTTCAACAGGGGGGACACTGAAGCTTTCTTT. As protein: CASSFNRGDTEAFF.

The CDR3, as DNA: TGTGCCAGCAGCAGACTACGAAAACTCACCGGGGAGCTGTTTTTT. It codes for CASSRLRKLTGELFF. The chain recombines TRBV6-5 with TRBJ2-2; D perhaps matches TRBD2 (5 bases). V lost 6 bases, J lost 4 bases, and 15 bases lay in between. This CDR3 region has 15 residues. Germline V gene sequence: CDR1 MNHEY, CDR2 SVGAGI.

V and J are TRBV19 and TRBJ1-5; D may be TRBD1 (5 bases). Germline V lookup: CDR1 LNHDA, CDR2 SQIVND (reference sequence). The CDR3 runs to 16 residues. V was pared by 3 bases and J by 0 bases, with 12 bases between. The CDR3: CASSMRPGSSNQPQHF. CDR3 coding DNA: TGTGCCAGTAGTATGCGGCCAGGGTCTAGCAATCAGCCCCAGCATTTT.

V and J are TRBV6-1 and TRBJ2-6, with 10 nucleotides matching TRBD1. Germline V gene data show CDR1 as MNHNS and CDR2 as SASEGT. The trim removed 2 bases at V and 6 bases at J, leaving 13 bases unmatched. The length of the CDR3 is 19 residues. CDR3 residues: CASSERGTGVFVVANVLTF. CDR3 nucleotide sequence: TGTGCCAGCAGTGAAAGGGGGACAGGGGTTTTTGTCGTGGCCAACGTCCTGACTTTC.

Written as DNA, the CDR3 is TGTGCCATTAGGACTCTTTCCTACGAGCAGTACTTC. Translation: CAIRTLSYEQYF. V usage is TRBV6-6 and J usage is TRBJ2-7; possibly TRBD2 for D (5 bases). This CDR3 contains 12 residues. The ends were cut back, 10 bases at V and 1 base at J, with 11 bases in the middle. The V gene's germline CDR1 is MNHNY and CDR2 SVGAGI (reference sequence).

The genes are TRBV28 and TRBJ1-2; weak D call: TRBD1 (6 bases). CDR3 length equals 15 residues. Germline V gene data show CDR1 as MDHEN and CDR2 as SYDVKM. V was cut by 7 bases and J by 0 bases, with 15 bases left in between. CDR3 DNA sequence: TGTGCCAGCACCCGAAGACAGGTGGCTAACTATGGCTACACCTTC. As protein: CASTRRQVANYGYTF.

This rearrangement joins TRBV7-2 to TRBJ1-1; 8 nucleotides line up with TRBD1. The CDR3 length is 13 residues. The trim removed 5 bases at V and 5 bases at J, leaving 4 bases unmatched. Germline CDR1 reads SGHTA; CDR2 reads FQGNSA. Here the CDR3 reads CASSAQGGTEAFF. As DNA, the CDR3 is TGTGCCAGCAGCGCACAGGGGGGGACTGAAGCTTTCTTT. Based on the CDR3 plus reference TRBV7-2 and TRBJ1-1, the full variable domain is GAGVSQSPSNKVTEKGKDVELRCDPISGHTALYWYRQSLGQGLEFLIYFQGNSAPDKSGLPSDRFSAERTGGSVSTLTIQRTQQEDSAVYLCASSAQGGTEAFFGQGTRLTVV.

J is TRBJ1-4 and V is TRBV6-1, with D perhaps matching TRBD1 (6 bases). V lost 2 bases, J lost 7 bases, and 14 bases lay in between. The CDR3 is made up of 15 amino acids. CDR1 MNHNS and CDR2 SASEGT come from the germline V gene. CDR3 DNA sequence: TGTGCCAGCAGTGAACAGCAGGGGAGGGGTGAAAAACTGTTTTTT. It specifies CASSEQQGRGEKLFF.

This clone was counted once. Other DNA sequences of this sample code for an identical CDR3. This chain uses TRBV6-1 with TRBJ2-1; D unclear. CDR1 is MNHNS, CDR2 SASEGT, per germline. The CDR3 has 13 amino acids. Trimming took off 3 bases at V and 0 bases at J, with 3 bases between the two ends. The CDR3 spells CASSESSYNEQFF. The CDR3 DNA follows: TGTGCCAGCAGTGAGTCCTCCTACAATGAGCAGTTCTTC.

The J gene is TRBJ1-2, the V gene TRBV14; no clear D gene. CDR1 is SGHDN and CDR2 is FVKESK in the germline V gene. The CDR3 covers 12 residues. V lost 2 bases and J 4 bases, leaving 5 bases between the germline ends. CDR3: CASSQKAYGYTF. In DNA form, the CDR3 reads TGTGCCAGCAGCCAAAAGGCCTATGGCTACACCTTC. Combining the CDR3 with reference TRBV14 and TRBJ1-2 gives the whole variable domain EAGVTQFPSHSVIEKGQTVTLRCDPISGHDNLYWYRRVMGKEIKFLLHFVKESKQDESGMPNNRFLAERTGGTYSTLKVQPAELEDSGVYFCASSQKAYGYTFGSGTRLTVV.

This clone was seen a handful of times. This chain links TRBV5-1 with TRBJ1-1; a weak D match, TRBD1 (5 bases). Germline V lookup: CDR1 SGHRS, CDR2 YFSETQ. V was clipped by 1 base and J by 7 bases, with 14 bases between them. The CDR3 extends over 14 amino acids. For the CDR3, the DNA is TGCGCCAGCAGCTTGTGGTCAGGGCGGGATGAAGCTTTCTTT. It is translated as CASSLWSGRDEAFF. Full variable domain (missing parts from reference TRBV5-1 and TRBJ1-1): KAGVTQTPRYLIKTRGQQVTLSCSPISGHRSVSWYQQTPGQGLQFLFEYFSETQRNKGNFPGRFSGRQFSNSRSEMNVSTLELGDSALYLCASSLWSGRDEAFFGQGTRLTVV.

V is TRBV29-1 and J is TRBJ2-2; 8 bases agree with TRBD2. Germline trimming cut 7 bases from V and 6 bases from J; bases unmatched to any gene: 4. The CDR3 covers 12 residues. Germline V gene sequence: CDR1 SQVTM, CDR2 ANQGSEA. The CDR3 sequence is CSGLASPGELFF. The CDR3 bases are TGCAGCGGACTAGCGAGCCCCGGGGAGCTGTTTTTT.

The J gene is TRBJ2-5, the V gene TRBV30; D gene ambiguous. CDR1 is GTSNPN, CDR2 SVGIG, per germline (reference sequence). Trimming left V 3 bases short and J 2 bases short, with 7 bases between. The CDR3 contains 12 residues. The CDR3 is CAWSQDQETQYF. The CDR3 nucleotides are TGTGCCTGGAGCCAGGATCAAGAGACCCAGTACTTC. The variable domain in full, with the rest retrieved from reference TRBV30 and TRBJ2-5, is SQTIHQWPATLVQPVGSPLSLECTVEGTSNPNLYWYRQAAGRGLQLLFYSVGIGQISSEVPQNLSASRPQDRQFILSSKKLLLSDSGFYLCAWSQDQETQYFGPGTRLLVL.

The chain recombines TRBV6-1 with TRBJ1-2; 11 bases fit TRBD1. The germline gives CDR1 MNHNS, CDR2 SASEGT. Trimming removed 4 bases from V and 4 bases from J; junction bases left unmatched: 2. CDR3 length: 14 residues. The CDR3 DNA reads TGTGCCAGCAGTGGGGACAGGGGGTCCTATGGCTACACCTTC. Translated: CASSGDRGSYGYTF.

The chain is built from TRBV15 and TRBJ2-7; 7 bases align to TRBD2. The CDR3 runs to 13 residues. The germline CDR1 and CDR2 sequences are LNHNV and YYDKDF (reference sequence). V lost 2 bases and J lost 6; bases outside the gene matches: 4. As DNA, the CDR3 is TGTGCCACCAGCAGATTTAGGGAGGGCGAGCAGTACTTC. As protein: CATSRFREGEQYF.